The sequence of this T cell receptor (beta chain) was determined in a study of OX40 agonist ivuxolimab in advanced cancers. Study information: An anti-OX40 (CD134) antibody with agonistic activity, ivuxolimab, was administered to patients.

CDR3 length: 18 amino acids. V shed 0 bases and J 1 base; nucleotides not matched to a gene: 7. Germline CDR1 and CDR2: SGHRS and YFSETQ. The repertoire was sequenced with immunoSEQ multiplex PCR; TCRdb's copy has only in-frame clones and lacks some. The profile shows 65,000 to 90,000 clones, roughly 87% of them singletons. This clonotype was sampled from an adult with an advanced solid tumor such as melanoma, head and neck, liver or kidney cancer. This rearrangement joins TRBV5-1 to TRBJ2-3; 11 positions agree with TRBD2. Source: CD4+ or CD8+ T cells sorted from blood, taken in a trial of the OX40 agonist ivuxolimab. CDR3 nucleotide sequence: TGCGCCAGCAGCTTGGATGGACTAGCGGGCGTTGGCACAGATACGCAGTATTTT. Its translation: CASSLDGLAGVGTDTQYF.